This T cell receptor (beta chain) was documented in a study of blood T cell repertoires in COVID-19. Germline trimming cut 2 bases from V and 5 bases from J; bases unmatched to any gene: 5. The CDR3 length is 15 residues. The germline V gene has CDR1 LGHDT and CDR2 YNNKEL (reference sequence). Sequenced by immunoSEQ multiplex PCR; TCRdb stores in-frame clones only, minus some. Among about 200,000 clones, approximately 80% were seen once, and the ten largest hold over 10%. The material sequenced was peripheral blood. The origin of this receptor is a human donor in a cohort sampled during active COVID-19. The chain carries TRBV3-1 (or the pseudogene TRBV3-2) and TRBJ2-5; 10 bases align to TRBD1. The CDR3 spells CASSQRDRGRETQYF. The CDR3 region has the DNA TGTGCCAGCAGCCAACGGGACAGGGGCCGGGAGACCCAGTACTTC.